The source of this T cell receptor beta chain is a study of T cell responses to AZD1222 COVID-19 vaccine. General study findings and limits: Repertoire sampling occurred only after the peak T cell response. It should be noted that donors were predominantly white British and more often female, and clonal diversity was possibly underestimated.

On this clone itself: Its target is unknown.

The data were produced by immunoSEQ multiplex PCR, yet TCRdb's version contains in-frame clones alone and is incomplete. This table holds some 100,000 clones, around 90% found once. CDR3 length: 14 amino acids. After removal of 5 bases from V and 3 bases from J, the junction contained 4 bases not matched to a gene. Germline V lookup: CDR1 LGHDT, CDR2 YNNKEL (reference sequence). This receptor was obtained from an adult in good health. The sample in question was peripheral blood, obtained on day 0 of MenACWY control vaccination. This chain uses TRBV3-1 (or the pseudogene TRBV3-2) with TRBJ1-2; 9 bases agree with TRBD1. The CDR3 nucleotides are TGTGCCAGCAGCGACAGGGGGTTCGACTATGGCTACACCTTC. Its protein is CASSDRGFDYGYTF.